The 9 T cell receptor beta chains presented below share a single source sample, sequenced in a study of blood T cell repertoires in COVID-19. Sequencing was performed with immunoSEQ multiplex PCR; in TCRdb, only in-frame clones are kept and a portion is missing. Of tens of thousands of clones detected, 89% appear once; the ten largest clones hold less than 2.5%. Source material: peripheral blood. These receptors all come from a man aged 45-65 years with acute or convalescent COVID-19.

The chain uses TRBV14 and TRBJ2-2, with TRBD2 matching 8 bases. Germline CDR1 SGHDN, CDR2 FVKESK. The CDR3 has 15 amino acids. Trimming removed 1 base from V and 7 bases from J; junction bases left unmatched: 5. The DNA of the CDR3 is TGTGCCAGCAGCCAAGGCGGGGGGCTCATCGGGGAGCTGTTTTTT. Translation: CASSQGGGLIGELFF. Full variable domain (remainder filled in from reference TRBV14 and TRBJ2-2): EAGVTQFPSHSVIEKGQTVTLRCDPISGHDNLYWYRRVMGKEIKFLLHFVKESKQDESGMPNNRFLAERTGGTYSTLKVQPAELEDSGVYFCASSQGGGLIGELFFGEGSRLTVL.

CDR3 nucleotide sequence: TGTGCCAGCAGTGACCCTGTCGACAGATTCACCGGGGAGCTGTTTTTT. It specifies CASSDPVDRFTGELFF. This chain uses TRBV6-4 with TRBJ2-2, with D perhaps matching TRBD1 (5 bases). Germline CDR1 is MRHNA and CDR2 is SNTAGT. V lost 2 bases and J lost 4, with 14 bases in between. The length of the CDR3 is 16 residues.

The V and J genes are TRBV28 and TRBJ2-7; 7 bases match TRBD2. Germline assignment: CDR1 MDHEN and CDR2 SYDVKM. V was pared by 5 bases and J by 3 bases, with 4 bases of the junction left unmatched. The CDR3 covers 13 residues. The CDR3 reads CASSAGLVYEQYF. The CDR3 bases are TGTGCCAGCAGTGCTGGACTAGTCTACGAGCAGTACTTC.

The chain recombines TRBV12-3 or TRBV12-4 with TRBJ2-5; no reliable D call. The CDR3 spans 11 residues. Trimming took 5 bases from V and 5 from J, leaving 6 bases between them. CDR3 DNA: TGTGCCAGCAGTATGAGGGAGACCCAGTACTTC. The encoded protein is CASSMRETQYF.

The rearrangement links TRBV6-6 to TRBJ2-5; 10 bases map to TRBD2. Germline CDR1 is MNHNY and CDR2 is SVGAGI (reference sequence). With 11 bases clipped from V and 5 bases from J, the junction kept 11 bases outside the gene matches. The CDR3 has 14 residues. As DNA, the CDR3 is TGTGCCGTACGCCCTAGCGGGGGTTCTGAGACCCAGTACTTC. This encodes CAVRPSGGSETQYF.

This clone was counted between two and nine times. This sequence joins TRBV28 and TRBJ1-1; D remains unclear. The germline gives CDR1 MDHEN, CDR2 SYDVKM. The CDR3 sequence is 12 residues long. V was cut by 5 bases and J by 4 bases, with 8 bases left in between. Written as DNA, the CDR3 is TGTGCCAGCAGTCGGGGAACCACTGAAGCTTTCTTT. This gives the protein CASSRGTTEAFF.

This chain joins TRBV28 and TRBJ2-7, with D possibly being TRBD1 (6 bases). The CDR3 extends over 16 amino acids. CDR1 and CDR2 (germline): MDHEN, SYDVKM. V lost 3 bases, J lost 1 base, and 16 bases lay in between. DNA of the CDR3: TGTGCCAGCAGTTTCAAGCAGGGGTTAAGATCCTACGAGCAGTACTTC. Amino acid sequence: CASSFKQGLRSYEQYF. Full variable domain (rest looked up from reference TRBV28 and TRBJ2-7): DVKVTQSSRYLVKRTGEKVFLECVQDMDHENMFWYRQDPGLGLRLIYFSYDVKMKEKGDIPEGYSVSREKKERFSLILESASTNQTSMYLCASSFKQGLRSYEQYFGPGTRLTVT.

This clone has just one count. The rearrangement joins TRBV2 to TRBJ2-7; the match to TRBD2 covers 15 bases. Per germline, CDR1 SNHLY and CDR2 FYNNEI. The CDR3 extends over 15 amino acids. J gave up 5 bases and V 6 bases, and 5 bases lay outside the gene matches. Here the CDR3 DNA reads TGTGCCAGCAGCCTCGGGACTAGCGGGAGGAACGAGCAGTACTTC. Its protein is CASSLGTSGRNEQYF. Variable domain in full (rest from reference TRBV2 and TRBJ2-7): EPEVTQTPSHQVTQMGQEVILRCVPISNHLYFYWYRQILGQKVEFLVSFYNNEISEKSEIFDDQFSVERPDGSNFTLKIRSTKLEDSAMYFCASSLGTSGRNEQYFGPGTRLTVT.

The J gene is TRBJ1-4, the V gene TRBV2; no reliable D call. The CDR3 has 15 residues. Germline V gene sequence: CDR1 SNHLY, CDR2 FYNNEI. Trimming left V 2 bases short and J 0 bases short, with 7 bases between. CDR3 loop: CASSETAATNEKLFF. Here the CDR3 DNA reads TGTGCCAGCAGTGAAACAGCCGCAACTAATGAAAAACTGTTTTTT.